The next 20 T cell receptor beta chains were all read from a single sample in a study of T cells in Graves' hyperthyroidism and ophthalmopathy. Amplification yielded TCR beta CDR3 regions, with RNA transcripts as the source. Primed by the HTBI set, a first-round RT-PCR was run on the TCR CDR3. TCRdb independently ran MiXCR on the multiplex PCR reads; one entry per CDR3 protein. Of 250,000 to 400,000 distinct CDR3 sequences listed, about 13% are singletons. Specimen: blood. These receptors came from a woman aged 40 to 50 with Graves' ophthalmopathy.

This clonotype was seen at least ten times. The genes are TRBV9 and TRBJ2-7; TRBD2 matches 7 bases. The CDR3 consists of 13 residues. The V and J ends lost 2 bases and 6 bases, in that order; junction bases with no gene match: 5. The germline CDR1 and CDR2 sequences are SGDLS and YYNGEE. CDR3: CASSVGLDGEQYF. The CDR3 DNA sequence: TGTGCCAGCAGCGTCGGACTAGATGGCGAGCAGTACTTC.

The CDR3 DNA reads as TGTGCCTGGTCTACTGGTGGGGATACGCAGTATTTT. It codes for CAWSTGGDTQYF. This chain uses TRBV30 with TRBJ2-3; D gene ambiguous. Germline loops: CDR1 GTSNPN, CDR2 SVGIG (reference sequence). This CDR3 region has 12 residues. The ends were cut back, 5 bases at V and 6 bases at J, with 12 bases in the middle.

At least ten counts were recorded for this clonotype. This chain joins TRBV19 and TRBJ1-5; 8 bases line up with TRBD1. This CDR3 is built from 15 residues. Germline values: CDR1 LNHDA, CDR2 SQIVND (reference sequence). V dropped 9 bases and J dropped 5; count of bases not matched to a gene: 12. In nucleotides, the CDR3 is TGTGCCAGCGCTAAAGACAGGGGAAGGGATCAGCCCCAGCATTTT. This translates into CASAKDRGRDQPQHF.

Ten or more counts support this clonotype. This chain joins TRBV7-8 and TRBJ2-7; possibly TRBD2 for D (6 bases). Trimming removed 1 base from V and 3 bases from J, with 10 bases in between. Per the germline V gene, CDR1 is SGHVS and CDR2 is FQNEAQ. This CDR3 spans 14 amino acids. This CDR3 reads CASSLETAGYEQYF. The CDR3 bases are TGTGCCAGCAGCTTAGAGACAGCGGGCTACGAGCAGTACTTC.

This rearrangement joins TRBV6-1 to TRBJ2-1; D could derive from TRBD1 or TRBD2 (6 bases each). CDR3 size: 16 residues. Trimming left V 7 bases short and J 7 bases short, with 23 bases between. Germline CDR1 and CDR2: MNHNS and SASEGT. The DNA for the CDR3 is TGTGCCAGCACCCCCCAGTCGGGGGCGCCGGGAAATGAGCAGTTCTTC. It translates to CASTPQSGAPGNEQFF.

This clonotype showed up many times. The chain employs TRBV6-1 and TRBJ1-5; unclear D gene. Deletions cut 7 bases from V and 15 bases from J, with 22 bases between. From germline, CDR1 is MNHNS and CDR2 SASEGT. The CDR3 length is 13 residues. CDR3 nucleotide sequence: TGTGCCAGCACCGACCCCAATTTATTCCCGCCGCATTTT. Translating gives CASTDPNLFPPHF.

This clonotype has just a few counts. The J gene is TRBJ1-3, the V gene TRBV11-1; no definite D call. Looked up from germline, CDR1 is SGHAT and CDR2 is FQDESV (reference sequence). The CDR3 sequence is 16 residues long. V was clipped by 8 bases and J by 4 bases, with 21 bases between them. As DNA, the CDR3 is TGTGCCAGCGGAAGATCCGGGGTTTCTGTCGGAAACACCATATATTTT. Its protein product is CASGRSGVSVGNTIYF.

The V and J genes are TRBV10-3 and TRBJ2-3; 8 bases match TRBD1. The trim removed 4 bases at V and 2 bases at J, leaving 2 bases unmatched. CDR1 ENHRY and CDR2 SYGVKD come from the germline V gene. The CDR3 runs 14 residues. CDR3 DNA sequence: TGTGCCATCAGTGGACAGGGGAACACAGATACGCAGTATTTT. This translates into CAISGQGNTDTQYF.

The chain joins TRBV27 to TRBJ2-7; D may match TRBD1 or TRBD2 (6 bases each). Trimming shortened V by 5 bases and J by 0 bases, and 11 bases separated the two germline ends. The CDR3 is 14 amino acids. Germline V gene lookup returns CDR1 MNHEY and CDR2 SMNVEV (reference sequence). In DNA form, the CDR3 reads TGTGCCAGCAGTGGGGGGCAGGGCTCCTACGAGCAGTACTTC. Encoded protein: CASSGGQGSYEQYF.

This clonotype showed up many times. The chain employs TRBV7-2 and TRBJ2-7; 10 bases map to TRBD2. Germline V gene lookup returns CDR1 SGHTA and CDR2 FQGNSA. CDR3 length: 15 residues. V shed 2 bases and J 4 bases; nucleotides not matched to a gene: 5. In DNA, the CDR3 is TGTGCCAGCAGCTTAAGCGGGGGGGCCTTTTACGAGCAGTACTTC. It yields the protein CASSLSGGAFYEQYF. Full variable domain (outside the CDR3, taken from reference TRBV7-2 and TRBJ2-7): GAGVSQSPSNKVTEKGKDVELRCDPISGHTALYWYRQSLGQGLEFLIYFQGNSAPDKSGLPSDRFSAERTGGSVSTLTIQRTQQEDSAVYLCASSLSGGAFYEQYFGPGTRLTVT.

This clonotype was counted only a few times. V gene TRBV7-2 combines with J gene TRBJ2-7, with 10 bases matching TRBD2. The CDR3 sequence is 17 residues long. V lost 5 bases, J lost 4 bases, and 14 bases stayed unmatched. The germline V gene has CDR1 SGHTA and CDR2 FQGNSA. CDR3 loop: CASSPVGGLAASYEQYF. The CDR3 DNA reads TGTGCCAGCAGCCCAGTGGGCGGACTAGCGGCTTCTTACGAGCAGTACTTC.

In this sample, this clonotype turned up many times. The chain recombines TRBV12-3 or TRBV12-4 with TRBJ2-1; 8 bases map to TRBD2. There are 15 residues in the CDR3. Losses at the gene ends were 2 bases for V and 8 bases for J; bases not matched to a gene: 8. CDR3 sequence (DNA): TGTGCCAGCAGTTTACAGAGCGGGAGAATCTATGAGCAGTTCTTC. As protein: CASSLQSGRIYEQFF.

This clonotype was observed many times. The chain uses TRBV6-5 and TRBJ1-2, with D hard to call. V was clipped by 0 bases and J by 6 bases, with 11 bases between them. Germline-derived CDR1 and CDR2 are MNHEY and SVGAGI. The CDR3 is made up of 14 amino acids. CDR3 in amino acids: CASSYSTGFDGYTF. CDR3 DNA sequence: TGTGCCAGCAGTTACTCGACCGGGTTTGATGGCTACACCTTC.

This rearrangement joins TRBV6-1 to TRBJ1-2; the match to TRBD1 covers 8 bases. Germline V gene data show CDR1 as MNHNS and CDR2 as SASEGT. Unmatched junction bases numbered 10, after V lost 7 bases and J lost 3 bases. The CDR3 is made up of 15 amino acids. The CDR3 sequence is CASTAGQGIYYGYTF. CDR3 coding DNA: TGTGCCAGCACCGCAGGACAGGGTATCTACTATGGCTACACCTTC.

Many counts were recorded for this clonotype. The V and J genes are TRBV3-1 and TRBJ1-1; D is uncertain. The CDR3 totals 14 residues. Germline values: CDR1 LGHDT, CDR2 YNNKEL (reference sequence). Trimming took off 4 bases at V and 4 bases at J, with 13 bases between the two ends. The chain's CDR3 is CASSRVAGITEAFF. The CDR3 DNA is TGTGCCAGCAGCCGAGTAGCCGGGATCACTGAAGCTTTCTTT.

This clonotype showed up many times. The genes are TRBV7-2 and TRBJ2-1; D gene ambiguous. This CDR3 region has 15 residues. Germline CDR1 reads SGHTA; CDR2 reads FQGNSA. V lost 1 base and J lost 2, with 9 bases in between. DNA for the CDR3: TGTGCCAGCAGCTTAGACGGTAAACCCTACAATGAGCAGTTCTTC. Its translation: CASSLDGKPYNEQFF.

This clonotype was recorded at least ten times. V and J are TRBV6-2 or TRBV6-3 and TRBJ2-3; TRBD1 might be the D (5 bases). Germline CDR1 reads MNHEY; CDR2 reads SVGEGT. There are 11 residues in the CDR3. V was cut by 11 bases and J by 9 bases, with 15 bases left in between. CDR3 in amino acids: CASSDRQTQYF. The DNA for the CDR3 is TGTGCCTCCAGTGATAGACAGACGCAGTATTTT.

The gene calls are TRBV29-1 and TRBJ2-6; TRBD2 matches 11 bases. Germline V gene data show CDR1 as SQVTM and CDR2 as ANQGSEA. Trimming took 5 bases from V and 4 from J; bases not matched to a gene: 10. The length of the CDR3 is 17 residues. CDR3: CSVSGLAASQGANVLTF. The CDR3 DNA reads as TGCAGCGTTTCGGGACTAGCGGCCTCTCAAGGGGCCAACGTCCTGACTTTC.

This clonotype was seen at least ten times. V usage is TRBV28 and J usage is TRBJ2-1; D may match TRBD1 or TRBD2 (5 bases each). In germline, CDR1 is MDHEN, CDR2 SYDVKM. CDR3 length equals 15 residues. V lost 4 bases and J lost 7, with 17 bases in between. The CDR3 bases are TGTGCCAGCAGTTCCGCCGGGACGATGGTAAATGAGCAGTTCTTC. Amino acids: CASSSAGTMVNEQFF.

In this sample, this clonotype turned up many times. This sequence joins TRBV27 and TRBJ1-5, with a weak D call TRBD1 (5 bases). V shed 4 bases and J shed 5 bases, with 9 bases lying between them. This CDR3 has 13 residues. Germline CDR1 and CDR2: MNHEY and SMNVEV (reference sequence). CDR3 nucleotides: TGTGCCAGCAGTTGGGGGGAGGATCAGCCCCAGCATTTT. Its protein is CASSWGEDQPQHF.